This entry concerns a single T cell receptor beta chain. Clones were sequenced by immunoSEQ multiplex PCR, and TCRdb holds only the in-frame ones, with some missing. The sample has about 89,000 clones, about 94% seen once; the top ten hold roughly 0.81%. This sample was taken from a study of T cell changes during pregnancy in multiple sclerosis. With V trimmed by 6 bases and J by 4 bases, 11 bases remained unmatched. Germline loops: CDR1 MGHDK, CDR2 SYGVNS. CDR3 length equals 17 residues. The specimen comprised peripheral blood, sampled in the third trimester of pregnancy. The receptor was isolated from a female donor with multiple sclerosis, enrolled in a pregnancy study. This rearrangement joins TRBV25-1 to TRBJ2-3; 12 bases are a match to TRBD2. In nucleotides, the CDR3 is TGTGCCAGCAGAGAGAAGACTAGCGGGAGAGGGGCAGATACGCAGTATTTT. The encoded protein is CASREKTSGRGADTQYF. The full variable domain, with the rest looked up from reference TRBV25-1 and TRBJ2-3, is EADIYQTPRYLVIGTGKKITLECSQTMGHDKMYWYQQDPGMELHLIHYSYGVNSTEKGDLSSESTVSRIRTEHFPLTLESARPSHTSQYLCASREKTSGRGADTQYFGPGTRLTVL.